The 20 T cell receptor beta chains reported below all come from one sample, sequenced in a study of tissue T cells after allogeneic stem cell transplantation. Using immunoSEQ multiplex PCR, the repertoire was profiled, and TCRdb retains in-frame clones only, with some absent. The data contain about 43,000 clones, roughly 92% of them seen just once; the ten biggest clones take up about 4%. The sample in question was blood, obtained before transplantation. These receptors all come from a woman aged 40-70 years who later had graft-versus-host disease after an allogeneic stem cell transplant.

This clone appeared a few times. The chain is built from TRBV7-9 and TRBJ1-2, with D tentatively TRBD1 (5 bases). The CDR3 is 15 amino acids. Germline V gene lookup returns CDR1 SEHNR and CDR2 FQNEAQ (reference sequence). V lost 4 bases and J lost 10, with 22 bases in between. The DNA of the CDR3 is TGTGCCAGCAGCTCAACACGCGGGACCGAAGAAGACTACACCTTC. Translation: CASSSTRGTEEDYTF.

The chain links TRBV28 to TRBJ1-2; D is ambiguous. Trimming left V 3 bases short and J 4 bases short, with 9 bases between. This CDR3 comprises 13 residues. Germline CDR1 reads MDHEN; CDR2 reads SYDVKM. This chain's CDR3 is CASSFTAVYGYTF. The CDR3 nucleotides read TGTGCCAGCAGTTTTACGGCAGTCTATGGCTACACCTTC.

The chain carries TRBV7-8 and TRBJ2-7; 9 nucleotides align to TRBD2. The CDR3 runs 18 residues. CDR1 and CDR2 from the germline V gene are SGHVS and FQNEAQ. The ends lost 0 bases at V and 1 base at J; junction bases unmatched: 10. This CDR3 reads CASSLALRGSGSSYEQYF. The CDR3 coding sequence is TGTGCCAGCAGCTTAGCTCTTAGGGGTAGCGGGAGTTCCTACGAGCAGTACTTC.

This rearrangement joins TRBV27 to TRBJ2-5, with 11 bases identical to TRBD2. This CDR3 has 14 residues. V dropped 6 bases and J dropped 3; count of bases not matched to a gene: 3. CDR1 MNHEY and CDR2 SMNVEV come from the germline V gene (reference sequence). DNA for the CDR3: TGTGCCAGCAGCTTAGCGGGAGGGAAAGAGACCCAGTACTTC. Encoded protein: CASSLAGGKETQYF.

The rearrangement links TRBV28 to TRBJ1-4; D is uncertain. With 6 bases removed from V and 5 bases from J, the gap between germline ends came to 13 bases. Looked up from germline, CDR1 is MDHEN and CDR2 is SYDVKM. The CDR3 totals 14 residues. This CDR3 reads CASRADLRNEKLFF. DNA of the CDR3: TGTGCCAGCAGGGCCGACCTCAGGAATGAAAAACTGTTTTTT.

The chain uses TRBV28 and TRBJ1-1; D ambiguous. V lost 7 bases to trimming and J lost 0 bases, with 12 bases between them. CDR3 length: 14 amino acids. Germline CDR1 MDHEN, CDR2 SYDVKM. As DNA, the CDR3 is TGTGCCAGCACCATACGGACGGTGAACACTGAAGCTTTCTTT. Amino acid sequence: CASTIRTVNTEAFF.

The V gene is TRBV4-3, the J gene TRBJ2-6; tentative D call: TRBD1 (6 bases). The CDR3 is 15 amino acids. Germline lookup yields CDR1 LGHNA and CDR2 YSLEER. V lost 4 bases and J lost 2, with 9 bases in between. The CDR3 sequence is CASSRYRAGANVLTF. DNA of the CDR3: TGCGCCAGCAGCCGCTACAGGGCTGGGGCCAACGTCCTGACTTTC.

This clone has just one count. The genes are TRBV5-4 and TRBJ2-1, with TRBD1 matching 9 bases. The CDR3 has 15 residues. From germline, CDR1 is SGHNT and CDR2 YYREEE (reference sequence). V lost 4 bases, J lost 3 bases, and 5 bases stayed unmatched. CDR3: CASSTRDRDYNEQFF. For the CDR3, the DNA is TGTGCCAGCAGCACCCGGGACAGGGACTACAATGAGCAGTTCTTC.

The chain employs TRBV19 and TRBJ2-5; D might be TRBD2 (6 bases). V was cut by 5 bases and J by 5 bases, with 18 bases left in between. This CDR3 has 15 amino acids. Germline V gives CDR1 LNHDA, CDR2 SQIVND (reference sequence). CDR3 in DNA: TGTGCCAGTAGTGACCAGGCGGGGCTGTCGGAGACCCAGTACTTC. Its translation is CASSDQAGLSETQYF. The entire variable domain, with the rest obtained from reference TRBV19 and TRBJ2-5, is as follows: DGGITQSPKYLFRKEGQNVTLSCEQNLNHDAMYWYRQDPGQGLRLIYYSQIVNDFQKGDIAEGYSVSREKKESFPLTVTSAQKNPTAFYLCASSDQAGLSETQYFGPGTRLLVL.

The CDR3 sequence is CASSQPQGLGATGELFF. In DNA, the CDR3 is TGTGCCAGCAGCCAACCTCAAGGACTAGGGGCCACCGGGGAGCTGTTTTTT. The V gene is TRBV4-2, the J gene TRBJ2-2; 7 positions match TRBD2. The CDR3 length is 17 residues. Germline CDR1 LGHNA, CDR2 YNFKEQ. The V gene end was trimmed by 2 bases and the J gene end by 4 bases; junction bases not matched to a gene: 10.

The chain has TRBV9 and TRBJ2-5, with TRBD1 matching over 8 bases. Trimming removed 0 bases from V and 2 bases from J; junction bases left unmatched: 3. CDR1 and CDR2 (germline): SGDLS, YYNGEE. The CDR3 totals 15 residues. The CDR3 sequence is CASSVATGEQETQYF. The CDR3 region has the DNA TGTGCCAGCAGCGTAGCGACAGGGGAACAAGAGACCCAGTACTTC.

The chain uses TRBV28 and TRBJ2-7; 7 nucleotides line up with TRBD1. This CDR3 is 15 amino acids long. Germline lookup yields CDR1 MDHEN and CDR2 SYDVKM. Losses at the gene ends were 3 bases for V and 4 bases for J; bases not matched to a gene: 9. DNA for the CDR3: TGTGCCAGCAGTTTTCCCGGGACAGCCCGATACGAGCAGTACTTC. Protein sequence: CASSFPGTARYEQYF.

This clone was seen a single time. The V call is TRBV20-1, the J call TRBJ2-2; TRBD2 aligns across 8 bases. The CDR3 sequence is 14 residues long. The germline CDR1 and CDR2 sequences are DFQATT and SNEGSKA (reference sequence). V lost 3 bases and J lost 6; bases outside the gene matches: 6. CDR3 residues: CSASGTRAAGELFF. Here the CDR3 DNA reads TGCAGTGCTAGTGGGACTAGGGCCGCCGGGGAGCTGTTTTTT.

The table lists this clone with a few counts. In nucleotides, the CDR3 is TGTGCCAGCAGTCGTCGACAGGGAGGGGATGGCTACACCTTC. Amino acids: CASSRRQGGDGYTF. This chain connects TRBV6-5 to TRBJ1-2; 7 bases fit TRBD1. Losses at the gene ends were 5 bases for V and 6 bases for J; bases not matched to a gene: 9. Germline-derived CDR1 and CDR2 are MNHEY and SVGAGI. This CDR3 has 14 residues.

The rearrangement links TRBV27 to TRBJ2-5, with TRBD2 matching over 13 bases. J was trimmed by 2 bases and V by 8 bases; bases with no gene match: 2. Per germline, CDR1 MNHEY and CDR2 SMNVEV (reference sequence). The CDR3 extends over 14 amino acids. The CDR3 protein is CASGLAGVQETQYF. The CDR3 DNA follows: TGTGCCAGCGGACTAGCGGGAGTTCAAGAGACCCAGTACTTC.

This chain joins TRBV28 and TRBJ1-3, with D perhaps TRBD1 (5 bases). V gave up 9 bases and J gave up 1 base, with 19 bases separating them. This CDR3 spans 16 amino acids. Germline CDR1 MDHEN, CDR2 SYDVKM. The CDR3: CASRGGAVPSGNTIYF. The CDR3 coding sequence is TGTGCCAGTAGGGGTGGGGCGGTTCCATCTGGAAACACCATATATTTT.

CDR3 bases: TGTGCCAGCAGTGTAACAGGGTTAAACACTGAAGCTTTCTTT. It yields the protein CASSVTGLNTEAFF. This sequence joins TRBV25-1 and TRBJ1-1; tentative D call: TRBD1 (6 bases). The V gene's germline CDR1 is MGHDK and CDR2 SYGVNS. V was cut by 4 bases and J by 2 bases, with 11 bases left in between. The CDR3 runs to 14 residues.

The chain combines TRBV28 with TRBJ1-2, with 9 bases aligning to TRBD1. V lost 7 bases, J lost 4 bases, and 10 bases stayed unmatched. The CDR3 is 15 residues long. Germline values: CDR1 MDHEN, CDR2 SYDVKM. CDR3 region: CASNIGQGPLYGYTF. CDR3 bases: TGTGCCAGCAACATCGGACAGGGGCCCCTCTATGGCTACACCTTC.

V gene TRBV12-2 combines with J gene TRBJ2-2; TRBD1, as called in the table, went unchecked against the DNA. TRBV12-2 is deemed a pseudogene. This CDR3 is 17 amino acids long. In nucleotides, the CDR3 is TGTGCAAGTCGCTTTTTTCTCCGGGACAATGCTTCGGGGGAGCTGTTTTTT. It translates to CASRFFLRDNASGELFF.

This clone is a singleton in its sample. The chain links TRBV4-1 to TRBJ1-5; tentative D call: TRBD1 (5 bases). The CDR3 runs to 16 residues. The germline V gene encodes CDR1 MGHRA and CDR2 YSYEKL. V gave up 0 bases and J gave up 3 bases, with 12 bases separating them. The CDR3 reads CASSQESSGDNQPQHF. The CDR3 coding sequence is TGCGCCAGCAGCCAAGAATCCTCGGGGGACAATCAGCCCCAGCATTTT.